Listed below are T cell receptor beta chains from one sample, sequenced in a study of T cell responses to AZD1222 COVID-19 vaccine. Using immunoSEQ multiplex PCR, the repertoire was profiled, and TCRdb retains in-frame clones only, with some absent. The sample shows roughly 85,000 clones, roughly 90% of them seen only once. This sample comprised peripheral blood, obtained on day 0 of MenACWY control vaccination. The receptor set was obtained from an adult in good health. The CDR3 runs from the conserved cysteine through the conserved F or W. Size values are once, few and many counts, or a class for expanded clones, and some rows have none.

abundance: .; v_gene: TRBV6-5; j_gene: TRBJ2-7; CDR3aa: CASSRTVYEQYF
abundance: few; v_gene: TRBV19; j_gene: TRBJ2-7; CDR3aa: CASAGTAHYEQYF
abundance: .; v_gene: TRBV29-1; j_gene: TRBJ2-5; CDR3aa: CSVTGAGGAETQYF
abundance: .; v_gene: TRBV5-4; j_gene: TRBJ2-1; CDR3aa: CASSSQGIHNEQFF
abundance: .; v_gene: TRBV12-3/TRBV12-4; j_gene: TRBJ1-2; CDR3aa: CASSFASGYTF
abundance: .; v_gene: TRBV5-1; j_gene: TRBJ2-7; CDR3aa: CASSLKSSYEQYF
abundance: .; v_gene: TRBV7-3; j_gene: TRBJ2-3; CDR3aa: CASSLSGGRTDTQYF
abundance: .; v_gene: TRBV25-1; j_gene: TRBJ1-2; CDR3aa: CASSDRRDRDYGYTF
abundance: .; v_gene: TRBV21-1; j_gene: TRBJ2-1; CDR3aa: CASSQEEGAANEQFF
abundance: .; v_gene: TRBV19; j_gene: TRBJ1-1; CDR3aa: CASTAPENTEAFF
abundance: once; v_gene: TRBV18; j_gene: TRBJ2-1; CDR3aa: CASSPGLAESEFF
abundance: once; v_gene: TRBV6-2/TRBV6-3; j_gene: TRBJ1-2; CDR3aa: CASSGLAGQNGYTF
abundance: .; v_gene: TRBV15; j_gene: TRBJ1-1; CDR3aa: CATRREPGRHYTEAFF
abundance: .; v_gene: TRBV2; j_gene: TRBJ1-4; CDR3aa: CASSAGRGPYIATNEKLFF